This T cell receptor (beta chain) stems from a study of CD8 T cells in ankylosing spondylitis. This clonotype has at least ten counts. Antigen: not known. TCRdb independently ran MiXCR on the 5' RACE reads; one entry per CDR3 protein. Of a few hundred thousand distinct CDR3 sequences listed, roughly a tenth are singletons. Trimming pared 4 bases from V and 4 bases from J, leaving 12 bases between. CDR3 length: 14 amino acids. The germline V gene has CDR1 SGHRS and CDR2 YFSETQ. Study observations and caveats: Disease-linked clones proved CD8+ and comparatively uncommon in peripheral blood. Characteristic, it appeared, of ankylosing spondylitis blood was a TCR beta motif of eight or nine highly homologous variants.

The J gene is TRBJ1-3, the V gene TRBV5-1; possible D gene TRBD1, 5 bases. Sequencing used blood, either unsorted or a sorted T cell fraction (not recorded which). This TCR was recovered from a male donor with ankylosing spondylitis or in good health (not recorded which). CDR3 sequence: CASSIGVAGNTIYF. Written as DNA, the CDR3 is TGCGCCAGCAGCATAGGGGTGGCCGGAAACACCATATATTTT. Using reference TRBV5-1 and TRBJ1-3 for the parts outside the CDR3, the full variable domain is KAGVTQTPRYLIKTRGQQVTLSCSPISGHRSVSWYQQTPGQGLQFLFEYFSETQRNKGNFPGRFSGRQFSNSRSEMNVSTLELGDSALYLCASSIGVAGNTIYFGEGSWLTVV.